Listed below are T cell receptor beta chains from one sample, sequenced in a study of response to subunit inactivated influenza vaccine. TCRdb called the RT-PCR reads again in MiXCR, with one record for every CDR3 protein. The data contain 450,000 to 550,000 distinct CDR3 sequences, around 25% of them singletons. Sample: CD4+ T cells sorted from PBMCs, taken roughly 5 days after vaccination. The source is a man in his forties or fifties who received an inactivated influenza vaccine. Both conserved end residues are part of each CDR3. A D gene is named only where the DNA matches it firmly. For some rows the clone size is stated as once, few or many, or as a class when expanded; others skip it.

CASSPVAGVYQETQYF,TGTGCCAGCTCACCCGTAGCGGGAGTTTACCAAGAGACCCAGTACTTC,16,TRBD2,TRBJ2-5,TRBV18,NA
CASSLRPANEQFF,TGCGCCAGCAGCTTGAGACCCGCCAATGAGCAGTTCTTC,13,NA,TRBJ2-1,TRBV5-1,NA
CASSPPSSNEKLFF,TGTGCCAGCTCACCACCTTCTTCTAATGAAAAACTGTTTTTT,14,NA,TRBJ1-4,TRBV18,few
CASSLDSFYGYTF,TGCGCCAGCAGCCTGGACAGTTTCTATGGCTACACCTTC,13,NA,TRBJ1-2,TRBV5-1,many
CASSFGSGQSYEQYF,TGTGCCAGCAGTTTTGGGTCGGGACAATCCTACGAGCAGTACTTC,15,NA,TRBJ2-7,TRBV28,NA
CASSRPGLASYEQYF,TGTGCCAGCTCCCGACCGGGACTAGCGAGCTACGAGCAGTACTTC,15,TRBD2,TRBJ2-7,TRBV18,few
CASSQHLAGGASYNEQFF,TGCGCCAGCAGCCAACATTTAGCGGGAGGGGCCTCCTACAATGAGCAGTTCTTC,18,TRBD2,TRBJ2-1,TRBV4-3,many
CAWSVKQPSYGYTF,TGTGCCTGGAGTGTAAAACAGCCCTCCTATGGCTACACCTTC,14,NA,TRBJ1-2,TRBV30,once
CASSRLAGNEETQYF,TGTGCCAGTTCCCGACTAGCGGGAAATGAGGAGACCCAGTACTTC,15,TRBD2,TRBJ2-5,TRBV19,few
CASSSYPSWNLYF,TGTGCCAGCAGTTCTTATCCATCTTGGAACCTTTACTTC,13,NA,TRBJ2-7,TRBV6-5,NA
CASLAGSSYNEQFF,TGTGCCAGCTTAGCGGGGAGCTCCTACAATGAGCAGTTCTTC,14,TRBD2,TRBJ2-1,TRBV6-1,few
CASTIKLSTDTQYF,TGTGCCAGCACGATAAAACTTTCGACAGATACGCAGTATTTT,14,NA,TRBJ2-3,TRBV6-2/TRBV6-3,NA
CASTPIGGLAGGTDTQYF,TGCGCCAGCACCCCAATAGGAGGACTAGCGGGGGGCACAGATACGCAGTATTTT,18,TRBD2,TRBJ2-3,TRBV5-1,few
CRPSGGTEAFF,TGCAGGCCGTCGGGGGGCACTGAAGCTTTCTTT,11,NA,TRBJ1-1,TRBV20-1,few
CASSQEGRAGTDTQYF,TGCGCCAGCAGCCAAGAGGGCAGGGCTGGCACAGATACGCAGTATTTT,16,NA,TRBJ2-3,TRBV4-3,few
CRGQGSYEQYF,TGCAGGGGACAGGGGTCCTACGAGCAGTACTTC,11,TRBD1,TRBJ2-7,TRBV20-1,few
CASSYRDPVNTEAFF,TGTGCCAGCAGTTACCGGGACCCCGTGAACACTGAAGCTTTCTTT,15,NA,TRBJ1-1,TRBV3-1,NA
CASSLWADAGELFF,TGTGCCAGCAGTTTATGGGCGGATGCCGGGGAGCTGTTTTTT,14,NA,TRBJ2-2,TRBV12-3/TRBV12-4,NA
CASTRRGGGDTQYF,TGTGCCAGCACTCGTCGCGGGGGCGGGGATACGCAGTATTTT,14,NA,TRBJ2-3,TRBV12-3/TRBV12-4,NA
CASSYLGQQIKLFF,TGTGCCAGCAGTTACTTGGGACAGCAAATCAAACTGTTTTTT,14,TRBD1,TRBJ1-4,TRBV6-2/TRBV6-3,few
CATKTSTGTGELFF,TGTGCCACCAAGACTAGCACAGGTACCGGGGAGCTGTTTTTT,14,TRBD2,TRBJ2-2,TRBV24-1,NA
CASSLGFSPRPPTTEAFF,TGCGCCAGCAGCTTGGGCTTTTCTCCCAGGCCCCCTACCACTGAAGCTTTCTTT,18,NA,TRBJ1-1,TRBV5-1,few
CSVSRASNQPQHF,TGCAGCGTTAGTCGGGCGAGCAATCAGCCCCAGCATTTT,13,NA,TRBJ1-5,TRBV29-1,NA
CSANWQGNNEQFF,TGCAGCGCGAATTGGCAGGGAAACAATGAGCAGTTCTTC,13,NA,TRBJ2-1,TRBV29-1,NA
CASSQRKGLAGSTDTQYF,TGCGCCAGCAGCCAGAGGAAGGGACTAGCGGGGAGCACAGATACGCAGTATTTT,18,TRBD2,TRBJ2-3,TRBV5-1,few
CASSLVGTNTEAFF,TGTGCCAGCAGTTTAGTAGGAACGAACACTGAAGCTTTCTTT,14,NA,TRBJ1-1,TRBV12-3/TRBV12-4,few
CASSQRDGSTDTQYF,TGTGCCAGCAGCCAGAGAGACGGCTCTACAGATACGCAGTATTTT,15,NA,TRBJ2-3,TRBV11-2,many
CASSSGQGPLYEQYF,TGCGCCAGCAGCTCGGGACAGGGTCCCCTCTACGAGCAGTACTTC,15,TRBD1,TRBJ2-7,TRBV4-1,NA
CSAKGTSGRAGTDTQYF,TGCAGTGCTAAAGGGACTAGCGGGAGGGCCGGAACAGATACGCAGTATTTT,17,TRBD2,TRBJ2-3,TRBV20-1,many
CSARVHPDSYNSPLHF,TGCAGTGCTAGAGTACATCCGGACTCCTATAATTCACCCCTCCACTTT,16,NA,TRBJ1-6,TRBV20-1,NA
CSASPPGGRTEAFF,TGCAGTGCTAGTCCCCCAGGGGGAAGGACTGAAGCTTTCTTT,14,TRBD1,TRBJ1-1,TRBV20-1,NA
CASSLDTARTEQYF,TGTGCCAGCAGCTTAGACACCGCTAGGACCGAGCAGTACTTC,14,NA,TRBJ2-7,TRBV7-9,NA
CASSGQGYNEQFF,TGTGCCAGCAGTGGGCAGGGGTACAATGAGCAGTTCTTC,13,NA,TRBJ2-1,TRBV2,many